This T cell receptor (beta chain) was sequenced during a study of blood T cell repertoires in COVID-19. Background on the study: Acute and convalescent COVID-19 samples came from the United States, Italy and Spain. In each case, the material was cDNA or gDNA derived from T cells, B-cell-depleted T cells, or PBMCs.

Only in-frame clones appear in the TCRdb table, and some are missing; sequencing was by immunoSEQ multiplex PCR. The repertoire holds fewer than 200,000 clones, with roughly nine tenths as singletons. With 5 bases removed from V and 1 base from J, the gap between germline ends came to 18 bases. The CDR3 consists of 17 residues. Looked up from germline, CDR1 is SGHTA and CDR2 is FQGTGA. The clonotype comes from a man in his 70s with active or convalescent COVID-19. The sequenced sample was peripheral blood. The chain recombines TRBV7-3 with TRBJ1-3; D perhaps matches TRBD1 (5 bases). The CDR3 spells CASSAGPGETSGNTIYF. CDR3 nucleotides: TGTGCCAGCAGCGCAGGACCGGGGGAAACGTCTGGAAACACCATATATTTT.